This T cell receptor (beta chain) was recovered during a study of long-term antiretroviral therapy in people with HIV. On this clone: The antigen is not known.

Researchers ran immunoSEQ v3.0 at survey level. This table comes from immunoSEQ multiplex PCR, and its TCRdb copy is limited to in-frame clones, with some not included. The sample contains approximately 36,000 clones, around 79% of which appear only once. General study results and limits: Narrower CDR3 length ranges marked HIV repertoires relative to controls. Blood in the study was drawn between the mid-2000s and the late 2010s, possibly under older ART regimens, which may be less effective than current ones.

Deletions cut 2 bases from V and 5 bases from J, with 13 bases between. Germline lookup yields CDR1 MNHEY and CDR2 SMNVEV (reference sequence). This CDR3 is built from 15 residues. Sample: unsorted PBMCs, taken 0.6 years after starting antiretroviral therapy. The chain carries TRBV27 and TRBJ2-1; D may be TRBD2 (6 bases). The TCR comes from a man aged 18 to 29 with HIV. CDR3 coding DNA: TGTGCCAGCAGTTTAGCCAGGACTACACACAATGAGCAGTTCTTC. The encoded protein is CASSLARTTHNEQFF.